Listed below are T cell receptor beta chains from one sample, sequenced in a study of regulatory T cells in long-lasting Graves disease. TCRdb analysed the multiplex PCR reads with MiXCR anew, one entry per CDR3 protein. The profile shows a few hundred thousand distinct CDR3 sequences, about 23% of them singletons. Specimen: peripheral blood mononuclear cells (PBMCs), collected when the disease was refractory, from a patient treated with antithyroid drugs. These receptors originate from a woman aged 40 to 50 with Graves disease. Each CDR3 is given with its conserved first and last residue. The D gene is left open where the match is weak. Clone size is given for some rows only: seen once, a few or many times, or a class if the clone is expanded.

V gene	D gene	clone size	J gene	CDR3 protein	CDR3 DNA
TRBV28	NA	many	TRBJ2-1	CASRRLPHSYNEQFF	TGTGCCAGCAGACGACTCCCCCACTCCTACAATGAGCAGTTCTTC
TRBV2	NA	many	TRBJ1-1	CASSDSIRDGNTEAFF	TGTGCCAGCAGTGATTCGATCCGGGACGGAAACACTGAAGCTTTCTTT
TRBV9	NA	few	TRBJ1-5	CASSVVHPQHF	TGTGCCAGCAGCGTAGTGCACCCCCAGCATTTT
TRBV2	NA	many	TRBJ2-7	CASSPRGGDPYEQYF	TGTGCCAGCAGCCCAAGGGGGGGGGACCCCTACGAGCAGTACTTC
TRBV10-3	TRBD1	many	TRBJ2-7	CAISRGTGVDEQYF	TGTGCCATCAGTCGAGGGACAGGGGTAGACGAGCAGTACTTC
TRBV6-1	TRBD2	NA	TRBJ2-2	CASRGTSGRGGELFF	TGTGCCAGCCGTGGGACTAGCGGGAGGGGGGGGGAGCTGTTTTTT
TRBV29-1	TRBD2	many	TRBJ2-7	CSVAMGLAGGPGPSYEQYF	TGCAGCGTTGCGATGGGCCTAGCGGGAGGGCCTGGTCCCTCCTACGAGCAGTACTTC
TRBV20-1	NA	NA	TRBJ2-2	CSARGDDVIGELFF	TGCAGTGCTAGAGGGGACGATGTGATCGGGGAGCTGTTTTTT
TRBV5-5	NA	NA	TRBJ1-1	CASTSSKWGVNTEAFF	TGTGCCAGCACTTCGTCCAAGTGGGGGGTGAACACTGAAGCTTTCTTT
TRBV2	NA	many	TRBJ1-1	CASSARRTEAFF	TGTGCCAGCAGTGCTCGTCGGACTGAAGCTTTCTTT
TRBV28	NA	many	TRBJ1-2	CASSPTRYPAPGGYTF	TGTGCCAGCAGTCCCACCCGATACCCTGCACCGGGGGGCTACACCTTC
TRBV2	TRBD1	few	TRBJ2-7	CASSLARTGNSYEQYF	TGTGCCAGCAGCTTAGCCCGGACAGGGAATTCCTACGAGCAGTACTTC
TRBV20-1	NA	NA	TRBJ2-7	CSASTSPLLEQYF	TGCAGTGCTAGCACCTCCCCGTTATTGGAGCAGTACTTC
TRBV29-1	NA	NA	TRBJ2-7	CSVLARNEQYF	TGCAGCGTATTAGCCAGGAACGAGCAGTACTTC
TRBV10-3	NA	NA	TRBJ2-5	CAIRAGLQETQYF	TGTGCCATCAGGGCGGGCCTACAAGAGACCCAGTACTTC
TRBV28	NA	many	TRBJ1-5	CASSLSGPNNQPQHF	TGTGCCAGCAGTTTATCCGGACCTAACAATCAGCCCCAGCATTTT
TRBV20-1	NA	many	TRBJ2-7	CSAGRYYEQYF	TGCAGTGCTGGGCGGTATTACGAGCAGTACTTC
TRBV6-9	TRBD2	NA	TRBJ2-7	CASSYSLAALYEQYF	TGTGCCAGCAGTTATAGTCTAGCGGCCCTCTACGAGCAGTACTTC
TRBV7-9	NA	NA	TRBJ2-3	CASSLGRQLSTDTQYF	TGTGCCAGCAGCCTAGGGCGACAGCTAAGCACAGATACGCAGTATTTT
TRBV20-1	NA	many	TRBJ1-1	CSARIDSFNTEAFF	TGCAGTGCAAGAATAGACAGTTTTAACACTGAAGCTTTCTTT
TRBV9	TRBD2	many	TRBJ2-2	CASSETSGRAGELFF	TGTGCCAGCAGTGAAACGAGCGGGAGGGCCGGGGAGCTGTTTTTT
TRBV20-1	TRBD2	few	TRBJ2-4	CSAGGSGRDIQYF	TGCAGTGCCGGGGGGAGCGGGAGAGACATTCAGTACTTC
TRBV6-1	TRBD1	few	TRBJ1-6	CASSQGDSPLHF	TGTGCCAGCAGCCAGGGGGATTCACCCCTCCACTTT
TRBV7-9	TRBD1	NA	TRBJ2-2	CASLWTGGTGELFF	TGTGCCAGCTTGTGGACAGGGGGAACCGGGGAGCTGTTTTTT
TRBV20-1	TRBD1	many	TRBJ2-7	CSAAETGQSYEQYF	TGCAGTGCAGCAGAAACGGGACAGTCCTACGAGCAGTACTTC
TRBV29-1	TRBD2	NA	TRBJ2-7	CSVPGLADYEQYF	TGCAGCGTTCCGGGACTAGCAGATTACGAGCAGTACTTC
TRBV4-1	NA	NA	TRBJ1-5	CASSQTGLGTQHF	TGCGCCAGCAGCCAGACGGGCCTAGGGACCCAGCATTTT
TRBV28	NA	NA	TRBJ1-5	CASLEGQKDQPQHF	TGTGCCAGCCTCGAGGGCCAGAAGGATCAGCCCCAGCATTTT
TRBV7-2	TRBD2	NA	TRBJ2-5	CASSLIFSGKGWETQYF	TGTGCCAGCAGCTTAATCTTTAGCGGGAAGGGGTGGGAGACCCAGTACTTC
TRBV10-3	TRBD1	few	TRBJ1-2	CAIGTDYGYTF	TGTGCCATCGGGACAGACTATGGCTACACCTTC
TRBV6-5	NA	many	TRBJ2-2	CASSYYGELFF	TGTGCCAGCAGTTACTACGGGGAGCTGTTTTTT
TRBV11-2	NA	many	TRBJ1-4	CASRTSRGRENEKLFF	TGTGCCAGCAGGACCAGTCGGGGCAGGGAGAATGAAAAACTGTTTTTT
TRBV9	TRBD2	few	TRBJ2-7	CASSSEAGGAVGYEQYF	TGTGCCAGCAGCTCCGAGGCGGGGGGGGCAGTTGGCTACGAGCAGTACTTC
TRBV19	TRBD1	NA	TRBJ1-1	CASSIRGGKLMNTEAFF	TGTGCCAGTAGTATAAGAGGGGGCAAGCTAATGAACACTGAAGCTTTCTTT
TRBV2	NA	many	TRBJ1-5	CASSEARREDQPQHF	TGTGCCAGCAGTGAAGCGCGCAGGGAAGATCAGCCCCAGCATTTT
TRBV25-1	NA	NA	TRBJ1-5	CASSAYGVSQPQHF	TGTGCCAGCAGTGCTTACGGTGTTAGTCAGCCCCAGCATTTT
TRBV11-2	TRBD2	many	TRBJ2-7	CASSFIVTSPPGYEQYF	TGTGCCAGCAGTTTTATCGTGACTAGCCCCCCCGGCTACGAGCAGTACTTC
TRBV15	NA	few	TRBJ1-6	CATSLPRSYSPLHF	TGTGCCACCAGTCTCCCTCGCAGCTATTCACCCCTCCACTTT
TRBV7-2	NA	many	TRBJ1-5	CASSLKVGSNQPQHF	TGTGCCAGCAGCTTAAAAGTAGGGAGCAATCAGCCCCAGCATTTT
TRBV19	NA	NA	TRBJ1-5	CASTPRGGQPQHF	TGTGCCAGTACCCCCCGCGGAGGGCAGCCCCAGCATTTT
TRBV28	NA	many	TRBJ2-7	CASSFGAYYEQYF	TGTGCCAGCAGTTTTGGGGCCTACTACGAGCAGTACTTC
TRBV12-3/TRBV12-4	NA	many	TRBJ2-7	CASSHSSHEQYF	TGTGCCAGCAGCCACTCCTCCCACGAGCAGTACTTC
TRBV11-3	NA	many	TRBJ2-5	CASSPGRGIGQETQYF	TGTGCCAGCAGCCCGGGAAGGGGCATCGGCCAGGAGACCCAGTACTTC
TRBV5-6	TRBD2	NA	TRBJ2-5	CASSLELAGEETQYF	TGTGCCAGCAGCTTGGAGTTAGCGGGAGAAGAGACCCAGTACTTC
TRBV4-1	TRBD2	NA	TRBJ2-5	CASSQEPGLAGGGKTQYF	TGCGCCAGCAGCCAGGAACCGGGACTAGCGGGAGGGGGGAAGACCCAGTACTTC
TRBV5-1	TRBD1	NA	TRBJ2-7	CASSKGDSRAEQYF	TGCGCCAGCAGCAAAGGGGACAGTCGAGCCGAGCAGTACTTC
TRBV15	NA	NA	TRBJ1-5	CATSRGTGHPTQPQHF	TGTGCCACCAGCAGAGGTACGGGACACCCAACTCAGCCCCAGCATTTT
TRBV20-1	NA	NA	TRBJ2-7	CSARDLYQTYEQYF	TGCAGTGCTAGAGATCTGTACCAAACCTACGAGCAGTACTTC
TRBV12-3/TRBV12-4	TRBD2	many	TRBJ2-7	CASSLELAGEQYF	TGTGCCAGCAGTTTAGAACTAGCGGGCGAGCAGTACTTC
TRBV28	NA	many	TRBJ2-5	CASSLFGGIQETQYF	TGTGCCAGCAGTTTATTCGGCGGCATTCAAGAGACCCAGTACTTC
TRBV6-5	TRBD1	many	TRBJ1-1	CASSWDRGQNTEAFF	TGTGCCAGCAGTTGGGACAGGGGGCAGAACACTGAAGCTTTCTTT
TRBV7-3	NA	few	TRBJ1-1	CASSIQGGYTEAFF	TGTGCCAGCAGCATACAGGGCGGGTACACTGAAGCTTTCTTT
TRBV27	TRBD2	NA	TRBJ2-2	CASIGTSRYQGAGELFF	TGTGCCAGCATAGGGACTAGCCGATACCAGGGGGCCGGGGAGCTGTTTTTT
TRBV28	NA	many	TRBJ2-5	CASSPPLPTGTETQYF	TGTGCCAGCAGCCCTCCTTTACCTACGGGGACAGAGACCCAGTACTTC
TRBV19	NA	NA	TRBJ2-2	CASSITGSGELFF	TGTGCCAGTAGTATAACGGGGTCCGGGGAGCTGTTTTTT
TRBV28	NA	many	TRBJ2-7	CASSFGLYEQYF	TGTGCCAGCAGTTTCGGTCTCTACGAGCAGTACTTC
TRBV20-1	NA	many	TRBJ2-7	CSASRGGSSHEQYF	TGCAGTGCTAGTCGGGGTGGGTCCTCCCACGAGCAGTACTTC
TRBV9	TRBD1	NA	TRBJ2-3	CASSTGGAPTDTQYF	TGTGCCAGCAGTACAGGGGGCGCACCCACAGATACGCAGTATTTT
TRBV4-1	NA	few	TRBJ1-1	CASSQGGQNTEAFF	TGCGCCAGCAGCCAAGGAGGACAGAACACTGAAGCTTTCTTT
TRBV29-1	NA	few	TRBJ1-2	CSVIIEDGKGGYTF	TGCAGCGTTATCATCGAAGATGGGAAGGGTGGCTACACCTTC